This T cell receptor beta chain originates from a study of blood T cell repertoires in COVID-19. Study context: Collection of acute and convalescent COVID-19 samples took place in the United States, Italy and Spain. Sources were T cells, B-cell-depleted T cells, or PBMCs; the material itself was cDNA or gDNA.

The germline CDR1 and CDR2 sequences are SNHLY and FYNNEI. This CDR3 is 15 amino acids long. The V and J ends lost 4 bases and 0 bases respectively, with 7 bases between them. Here immunoSEQ multiplex PCR was the method, and the copy in TCRdb shows in-frame clones only, minus some. The profile shows roughly 100,000 clones, approximately 92% of them singletons. Sequencing was carried out using peripheral blood. The rearrangement joins TRBV2 to TRBJ1-6; D not certain. The TCR originated in a man aged 18-30 years with acute or convalescent COVID-19. As DNA, the CDR3 is TGTGCCAGCAGTGCGCTCAGCTCCTATAATTCACCCCTCCACTTT. Translating gives CASSALSSYNSPLHF. The full variable domain, completed using reference TRBV2 and TRBJ1-6, is EPEVTQTPSHQVTQMGQEVILRCVPISNHLYFYWYRQILGQKVEFLVSFYNNEISEKSEIFDDQFSVERPDGSNFTLKIRSTKLEDSAMYFCASSALSSYNSPLHFGNGTRLTVT.